The present T cell receptor beta chain was sequenced within a study of vaccination and CD4 T cells after COVID-19. Study background: The BNT162b2 or mRNA-1273 vaccine was given to participants in two doses. With a range of 35 to 161, the median interval from diagnosis to drawing post-COVID samples was 90 to 120 days. The authors gave control cultures a CEFX pool, an HIV-1 Nef pool, or no peptide.

Cultured CD4+ T-cell DNA underwent Oncomine TCR Beta short-read sequencing. One entry per CDR3 protein, called by TCRdb with MiXCR from the PCR reads. The repertoire holds 9,500 to 15,000 distinct CDR3 sequences, with roughly 60% as singletons. The CDR3 is made up of 16 amino acids. Germline assignment: CDR1 LNHNV and CDR2 YYDKDF (reference sequence). V shed 5 bases and J shed 2 bases, with 13 bases lying between them. Treatment given: approximately nine-day PBMC culture with coronavirus spike peptide pools or control peptides (ViraFEST assay). On this clonotype: What it binds is not known.

The clonotype was recovered from a human donor who had recovered from COVID-19. The material sequenced was CD4+ T cells from blood, cultured in vitro. The rearrangement uses TRBV15 and TRBJ2-6; a weak D match, TRBD1 (5 bases). CDR3 sequence reads: CATSSRKGAGANVLTF. The CDR3, as DNA: TGTGCCACCAGCTCCCGAAAAGGGGCTGGGGCCAACGTCCTGACTTTC. Full variable domain (outside the CDR3, taken from reference TRBV15 and TRBJ2-6): DAMVIQNPRYQVTQFGKPVTLSCSQTLNHNVMYWYQQKSSQAPKLLFHYYDKDFNNEADTPDNFQSRRPNTSFCFLDIRSPGLGDTAMYLCATSSRKGAGANVLTFGAGSRLTVL.